The 16 T cell receptor beta chains below were found in one sample sequenced in a study of neoadjuvant anti-PD-1 for oral cavity cancer. Produced via immunoSEQ multiplex PCR; TCRdb's table is partial and in-frame only. The sample holds over 14,000 clones, about 70% seen once. The input for sequencing was PBMCs, taken before nivolumab (anti-PD-1) treatment. The source is a person between 35 and 79 years old with oral cavity squamous cell carcinoma.

The genes are TRBV6-8 and TRBJ2-7; the match to TRBD1 covers 10 bases. This CDR3 contains 15 residues. Unmatched junction bases numbered 5, after V lost 4 bases and J lost 2 bases. In germline, CDR1 is MNHGY, CDR2 SAAAGT. DNA for the CDR3: TGTGCCAGCAGTTTACCGGGACAGGGGACCTACGAGCAGTACTTC. Protein product: CASSLPGQGTYEQYF.

V usage is TRBV5-5 and J usage is TRBJ2-7; possibly TRBD1 for D (5 bases). The V gene's germline CDR1 is SGHKS and CDR2 YYEKEE (reference sequence). The CDR3 totals 15 residues. Trimming left V 0 bases short and J 0 bases short, with 10 bases between. CDR3 coding DNA: TGTGCCAGCAGCTTGGTAGGCAGGGCCTCCTACGAGCAGTACTTC. The encoded protein is CASSLVGRASYEQYF.

The CDR3 bases are TGTGCCAGCAGCCAAGATAGGATTGGGAGGGACTATGGCTACACCTTC. It specifies CASSQDRIGRDYGYTF. The chain couples TRBV4-2 to TRBJ1-2; D remains ambiguous. CDR1 LGHNA and CDR2 YNFKEQ come from the germline V gene. Trimming cost V 0 bases and J 3 bases, with 14 bases left between them. This CDR3 spans 16 amino acids.

The rearrangement uses TRBV7-3 and TRBJ2-7; 8 nucleotides align to TRBD2. From germline, CDR1 is SGHTA and CDR2 FQGTGA. The CDR3 sequence is 15 residues long. The ends lost 0 bases at V and 5 bases at J; junction bases unmatched: 6. The CDR3 nucleotides read TGTGCCAGCAGCTTAACGGGCGGGGGGTCCCACGAGCAGTACTTC. It is translated as CASSLTGGGSHEQYF.

The rearrangement uses TRBV4-2 and TRBJ2-2; D might be TRBD1 or TRBD2, each matching 5 bases. The CDR3 extends over 16 amino acids. Germline CDR1 LGHNA, CDR2 YNFKEQ. V lost 1 base and J 0 bases, leaving 9 bases between the germline ends. The CDR3 region has the DNA TGTGCCAGCAGCCAAGTTTGGGGGTCGAACACCGGGGAGCTGTTTTTT. Amino acids: CASSQVWGSNTGELFF.

This chain connects TRBV5-8 to TRBJ2-3; D is uncertain. Germline lookup yields CDR1 SGHTS and CDR2 YDEGEE. Trimming cost V 6 bases and J 0 bases, with 14 bases left between them. This CDR3 region has 15 residues. The CDR3, as DNA: TGTGCCAGCACGGTTACAGACACTAGCACAGATACGCAGTATTTT. Its translation: CASTVTDTSTDTQYF.

The chain recombines TRBV6-4 with TRBJ2-3, with TRBD2 matching over 11 bases. The CDR3 sequence is 16 residues long. Losses at the gene ends were 0 bases for V and 2 bases for J; bases not matched to a gene: 1. Germline-derived CDR1 and CDR2 are MRHNA and SNTAGT. CDR3 DNA: TGTGCCAGCAGTGACTCTAGCGGGGGGGCCACAGATACGCAGTATTTT. This translates into CASSDSSGGATDTQYF.

The V and J genes are TRBV5-1 and TRBJ1-4, with D perhaps TRBD1 (5 bases). Germline CDR1 and CDR2: SGHRS and YFSETQ. This CDR3 spans 15 amino acids. V was trimmed by 4 bases and J by 8 bases, leaving 18 bases between them. The CDR3 DNA reads TGCGCCAGCAGCCCCCGCGGGGCAATCGGGGAAAAACTGTTTTTT. As protein: CASSPRGAIGEKLFF.

The V and J genes are TRBV7-9 and TRBJ1-5; D perhaps matches TRBD1 (5 bases). V shed 3 bases and J shed 2 bases, with 11 bases lying between them. This CDR3 has 15 amino acids. From germline, CDR1 is SEHNR and CDR2 FQNEAQ (reference sequence). The CDR3 loop reads CASSFDGAGNQPQHF. CDR3 in DNA: TGTGCCAGCAGCTTCGACGGGGCGGGCAATCAGCCCCAGCATTTT.

This clone was detected only a few times. J is TRBJ2-3 and V is TRBV7-2; either TRBD1 or TRBD2 may fit D (5 bases each). CDR3 length: 11 amino acids. Trimming cost V 3 bases and J 10 bases, with 8 bases left between them. Germline lookup yields CDR1 SGHTA and CDR2 FQGNSA. CDR3 sequence: CASSFRGAQYF. The DNA for the CDR3 is TGTGCCAGCAGCTTCAGAGGGGCGCAGTATTTT.

This clone was picked up a small number of times. The rearrangement uses TRBV21-1 and TRBJ2-7; TRBD1, as called in the table, went unchecked against the DNA. TRBV21-1 is assigned pseudogene status. This CDR3 comprises 17 residues. The CDR3, as DNA: TGTGCCAGCAGCGGAGTTGGACAGGCCCATCTCCTTAACGAGCAGTACTTC. It is translated as CASSGVGQAHLLNEQYF.

The chain couples TRBV13 to TRBJ1-3; D call uncertain. Per germline, CDR1 PRHDT and CDR2 FYEKMQ (reference sequence). V lost 5 bases to trimming and J lost 0 bases, with 14 bases between them. The CDR3 runs to 16 residues. The CDR3 nucleotides read TGTGCCAGCAGCCGCCGACTGCGGAGCTCTGGAAACACCATATATTTT. Amino acid sequence: CASSRRLRSSGNTIYF.

This chain joins TRBV6-1 and TRBJ1-3; D is uncertain. CDR1 and CDR2 (germline): MNHNS, SASEGT. V was shortened by 2 bases and J by 4 bases, with 9 bases between the two germline ends. The CDR3 runs to 14 residues. The CDR3 is CASSELDFGNTIYF. CDR3 sequence (DNA): TGTGCCAGCAGTGAATTGGATTTCGGAAACACCATATATTTT.

The chain links TRBV25-1 to TRBJ2-7; TRBD1 matches at 8 bases. Germline V CDR1 and CDR2: MGHDK, SYGVNS. The CDR3 length is 14 residues. The junction had 8 bases not matched to a gene; V was cut back by 4 bases and J by 6 bases. CDR3 coding DNA: TGTGCCAGCAGTGGGGCAGGGGGCCACGGCGAGCAGTACTTC. As protein: CASSGAGGHGEQYF.

Comment on this clone: One end of the junction varies from germline; a read error may be responsible. DNA of the CDR3: TGCAGTGCTAGAGGGGGGCCGGCCGTAATCTTC. Protein product: CSARGGPAVIF. The rearrangement uses TRBV20-1 and TRBJ2-1, with a possible D match to TRBD1 (6 bases). The CDR3 length is 11 residues. Looked up from germline, CDR1 is DFQATT and CDR2 is SNEGSKA (reference sequence).

This clone has just a few counts. The chain links TRBV2 to TRBJ2-4, with TRBD2 matching 10 bases. After removal of 5 bases from V and 1 base from J, the junction contained 8 bases not matched to a gene. Germline CDR1 and CDR2: SNHLY and FYNNEI. This CDR3 has 17 amino acids. The CDR3 region has the DNA TGTGCCAGCAGTATAAGACTAGCGGGTATTGCCAAAAACATTCAGTACTTC. This encodes CASSIRLAGIAKNIQYF.